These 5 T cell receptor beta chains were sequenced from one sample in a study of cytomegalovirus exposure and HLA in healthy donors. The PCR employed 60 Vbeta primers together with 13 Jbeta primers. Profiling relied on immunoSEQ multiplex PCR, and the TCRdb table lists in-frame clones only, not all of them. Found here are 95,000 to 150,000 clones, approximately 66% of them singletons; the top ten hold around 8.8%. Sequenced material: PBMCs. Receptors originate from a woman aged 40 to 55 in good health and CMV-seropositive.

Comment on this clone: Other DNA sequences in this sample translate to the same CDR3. This CDR3 reads CASSYLSDEQYF. In DNA form, the CDR3 reads TGTGCCAGCAGCTACCTGAGCGACGAGCAGTACTTC. The chain joins TRBV6-6 to TRBJ2-7; D ambiguous. Germline CDR1 MNHNY, CDR2 SVGAGI (reference sequence). This CDR3 has 12 amino acids. V was cut by 6 bases and J by 5 bases, with 11 bases left in between.

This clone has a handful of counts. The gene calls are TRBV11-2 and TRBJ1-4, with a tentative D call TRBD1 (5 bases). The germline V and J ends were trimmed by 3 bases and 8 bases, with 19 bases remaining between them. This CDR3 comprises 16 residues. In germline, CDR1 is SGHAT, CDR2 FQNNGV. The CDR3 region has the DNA TGTGCCAGCAGCTTGACCCCCAAGGGGTTAGGGGAAAAACTGTTTTTT. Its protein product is CASSLTPKGLGEKLFF.

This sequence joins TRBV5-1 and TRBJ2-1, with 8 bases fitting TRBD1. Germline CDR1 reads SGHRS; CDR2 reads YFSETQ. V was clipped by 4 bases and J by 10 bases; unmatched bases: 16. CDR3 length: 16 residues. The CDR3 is CASSGRTGFPSGEQFF. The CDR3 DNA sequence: TGCGCCAGCAGCGGGAGGACAGGGTTCCCTTCTGGAGAGCAGTTCTTC.

The CDR3 nucleotides are TGTGCCAGCAGTTTAACCGGACAGAATAATTCACCCCTCCACTTT. Its protein is CASSLTGQNNSPLHF. The chain links TRBV28 to TRBJ1-6; a possible D gene is TRBD1 (6 bases). The V end lost 2 bases, the J end lost 5 bases, and 10 bases lay between the germline ends. Per the germline V gene, CDR1 is MDHEN and CDR2 is SYDVKM. The CDR3 is made up of 15 amino acids.

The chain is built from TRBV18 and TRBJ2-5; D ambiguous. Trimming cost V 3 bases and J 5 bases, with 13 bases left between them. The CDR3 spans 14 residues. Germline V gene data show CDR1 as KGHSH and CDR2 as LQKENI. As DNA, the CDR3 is TGTGCCAGCTCACCCGCAGGCCTTGAGGAGACCCAGTACTTC. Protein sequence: CASSPAGLEETQYF.